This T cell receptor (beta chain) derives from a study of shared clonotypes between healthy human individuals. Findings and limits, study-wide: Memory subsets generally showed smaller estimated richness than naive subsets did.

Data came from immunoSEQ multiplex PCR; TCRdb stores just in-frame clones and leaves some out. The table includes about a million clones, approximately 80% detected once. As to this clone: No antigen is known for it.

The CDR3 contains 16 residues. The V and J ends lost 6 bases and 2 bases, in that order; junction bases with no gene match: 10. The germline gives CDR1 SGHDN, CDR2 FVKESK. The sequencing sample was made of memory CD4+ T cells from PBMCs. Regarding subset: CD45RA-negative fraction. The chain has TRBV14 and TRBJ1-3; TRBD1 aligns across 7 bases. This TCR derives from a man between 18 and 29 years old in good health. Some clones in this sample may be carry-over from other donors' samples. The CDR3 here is CASRKKAGTAGNTIYF. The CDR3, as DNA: TGTGCCAGCAGAAAAAAAGCCGGGACAGCTGGAAACACCATATATTTT.